This T cell receptor beta chain was observed in a study of T cells in localized non-small cell lung cancer. The study's findings and limits: Tumor showed lower T cell clonality than uninvolved adjacent lung, where it was highest.

Trimming removed 6 bases at V and 3 bases at J, with 17 bases between. CDR1 is MNHNY, CDR2 SVGAGI, per germline (reference sequence). This CDR3 contains 15 residues. The assay was immunoSEQ multiplex PCR, and TCRdb's table has in-frame clones only and misses some. The sample has about 33,000 clones, around 90% seen once. On this clone: Its antigen remains unknown.

Sequencing used peripheral blood mononuclear cells, obtained before any cancer treatment. The J gene is TRBJ1-2, the V gene TRBV6-6; D is ambiguous. This sequence originates from a man aged 35 to 69 with stage III lung adenocarcinoma. The CDR3 bases are TGTGCCAGCAGATTAGACTCTTCAGAATACTATGGCTACACCTTC. This sequence encodes CASRLDSSEYYGYTF.